Sequencing of this T cell receptor (beta chain) was carried out in a study of blood T cell repertoires in COVID-19. Across the study: COVID-19 samples collected from the United States, Italy and Spain covered acute and convalescent phases. Nucleic acid was either cDNA or gDNA, and it came from T cells, B-cell-depleted T cells, or PBMCs.

As processed by the authors: The assay estimated nucleated cells by amplifying reference gene primers. Generated by immunoSEQ multiplex PCR, the TCRdb table keeps only in-frame clones and is missing some. The DNA gave D and trimming, while V, J and clone size come from that table. The sample carries 200,000 to 300,000 clones, around 79% recorded once. Trimming took 1 base from V and 2 from J, leaving 12 bases between them. Germline V gives CDR1 LNHDA, CDR2 SQIVND (reference sequence). The CDR3 runs 16 residues. The source is a woman aged 80 or older with acute or convalescent COVID-19. This chain connects TRBV19 to TRBJ2-1; a possible D gene is TRBD2 (6 bases). Sequencing was done on a sample of peripheral blood. The CDR3 sequence: CASSIGAAGPYNEQFF. CDR3 DNA: TGTGCCAGTAGTATAGGTGCAGCGGGCCCCTACAATGAGCAGTTCTTC. The variable domain in full, completed from reference TRBV19 and TRBJ2-1, reads DGGITQSPKYLFRKEGQNVTLSCEQNLNHDAMYWYRQDPGQGLRLIYYSQIVNDFQKGDIAEGYSVSREKKESFPLTVTSAQKNPTAFYLCASSIGAAGPYNEQFFGPGTRLTVL.